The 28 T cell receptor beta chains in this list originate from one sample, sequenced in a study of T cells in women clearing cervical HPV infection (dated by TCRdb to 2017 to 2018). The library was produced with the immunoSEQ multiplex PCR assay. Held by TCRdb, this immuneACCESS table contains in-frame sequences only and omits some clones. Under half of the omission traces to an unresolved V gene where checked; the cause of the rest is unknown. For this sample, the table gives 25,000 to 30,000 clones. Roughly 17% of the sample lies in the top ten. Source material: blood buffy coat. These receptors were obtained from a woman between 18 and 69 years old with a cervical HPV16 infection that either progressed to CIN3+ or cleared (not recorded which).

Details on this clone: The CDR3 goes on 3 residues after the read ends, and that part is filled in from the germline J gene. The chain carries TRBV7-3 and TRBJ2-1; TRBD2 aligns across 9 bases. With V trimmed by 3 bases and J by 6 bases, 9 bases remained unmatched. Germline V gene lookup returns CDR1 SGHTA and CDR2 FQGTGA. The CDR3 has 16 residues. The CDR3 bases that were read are TGTGCCAGCAGCTTGAACCTGGGACTAGCTTTCAATGAG. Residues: CASSLNLGLAFNE. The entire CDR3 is CASSLNLGLAFNEQFF.

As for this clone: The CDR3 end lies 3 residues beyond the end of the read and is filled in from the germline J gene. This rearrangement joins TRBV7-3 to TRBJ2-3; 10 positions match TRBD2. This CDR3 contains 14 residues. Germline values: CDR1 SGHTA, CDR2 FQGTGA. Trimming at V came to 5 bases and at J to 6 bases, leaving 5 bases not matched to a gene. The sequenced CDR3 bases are TGTGCCAGCAGCATAGAGCGGGAGGGGGATACG. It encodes CASSIEREGDT. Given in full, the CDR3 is CASSIEREGDTQYF.

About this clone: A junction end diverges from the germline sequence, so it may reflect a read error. The sequenced CDR3 bases are TGCGCCAGCAGCCAGCGACTAGCGGGGGGTAGCACAGATACG. As protein: CASSQRLAGGSTDT. The whole CDR3 reads CASSQRLAGGSTDTQYF. This chain links TRBV4-2 with TRBJ2-3; 13 bases line up with TRBD2. With the read ending 3 residues before the CDR3 end, the germline J gene is used to fill in that end. This CDR3 is 17 amino acids long. Germline CDR1 is LGHNA and CDR2 is YNFKEQ.

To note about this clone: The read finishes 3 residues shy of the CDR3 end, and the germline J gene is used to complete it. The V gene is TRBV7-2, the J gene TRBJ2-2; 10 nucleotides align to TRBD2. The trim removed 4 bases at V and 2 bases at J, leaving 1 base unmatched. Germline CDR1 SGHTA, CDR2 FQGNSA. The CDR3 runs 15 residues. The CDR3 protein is CASSWTSGNTGELFF. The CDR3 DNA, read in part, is TGTGCCAGCAGCTGGACTAGCGGAAACACCGGGGAG. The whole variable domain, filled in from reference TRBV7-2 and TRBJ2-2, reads GAGVSQSPSNKVTEKGKDVELRCDPISGHTALYWYRQSLGQGLEFLIYFQGNSAPDKSGLPSDRFSAERTGGSVSTLTIQRTQQEDSAVYLCASSWTSGNTGELFFGEGSRLTVL.

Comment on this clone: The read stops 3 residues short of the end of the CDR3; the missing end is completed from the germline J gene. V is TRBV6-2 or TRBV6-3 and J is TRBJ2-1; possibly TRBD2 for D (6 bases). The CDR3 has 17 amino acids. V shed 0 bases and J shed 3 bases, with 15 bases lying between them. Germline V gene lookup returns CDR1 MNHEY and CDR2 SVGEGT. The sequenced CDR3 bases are TGTGCCAGCAGTTACTCGAGGGCGGGGCTTGACTACAATGAG. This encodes CASSYSRAGLDYNE. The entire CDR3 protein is CASSYSRAGLDYNEQFF.

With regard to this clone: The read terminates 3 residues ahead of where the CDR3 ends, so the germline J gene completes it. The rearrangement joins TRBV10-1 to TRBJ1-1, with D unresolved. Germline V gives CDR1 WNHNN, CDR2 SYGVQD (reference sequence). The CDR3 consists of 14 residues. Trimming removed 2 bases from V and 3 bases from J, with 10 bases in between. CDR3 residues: CASSEDAGYTEAFF. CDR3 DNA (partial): TGCGCCAGCAGTGAGGATGCGGGTTACACTGAA.

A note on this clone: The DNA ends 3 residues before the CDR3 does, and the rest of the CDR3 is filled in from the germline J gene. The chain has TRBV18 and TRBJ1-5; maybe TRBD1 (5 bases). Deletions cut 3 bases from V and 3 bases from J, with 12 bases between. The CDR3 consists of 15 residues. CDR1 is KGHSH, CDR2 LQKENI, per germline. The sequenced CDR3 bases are TGTGCCAGCTCACCCCTAGACAGTATCAATCAGCCC. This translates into CASSPLDSINQP. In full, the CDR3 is CASSPLDSINQPQHF.

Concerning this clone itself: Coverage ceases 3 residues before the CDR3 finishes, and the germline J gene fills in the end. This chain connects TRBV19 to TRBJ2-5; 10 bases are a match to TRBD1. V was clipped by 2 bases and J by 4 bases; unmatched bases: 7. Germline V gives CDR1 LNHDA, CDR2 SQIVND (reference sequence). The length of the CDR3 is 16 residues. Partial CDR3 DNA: TGTGCCAGTAGTATACTTCCAGACAGGGGGCGAGAGACC. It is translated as CASSILPDRGRET. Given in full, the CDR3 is CASSILPDRGRETQYF.

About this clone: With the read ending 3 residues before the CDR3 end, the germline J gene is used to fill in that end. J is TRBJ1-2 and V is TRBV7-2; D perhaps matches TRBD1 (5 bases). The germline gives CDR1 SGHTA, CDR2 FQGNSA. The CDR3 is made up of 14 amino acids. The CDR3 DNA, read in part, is TGTGCCAGCAGCCCACTAGCGGGGGGAGATACC. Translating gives CASSPLAGGDT. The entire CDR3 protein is CASSPLAGGDTYTF.

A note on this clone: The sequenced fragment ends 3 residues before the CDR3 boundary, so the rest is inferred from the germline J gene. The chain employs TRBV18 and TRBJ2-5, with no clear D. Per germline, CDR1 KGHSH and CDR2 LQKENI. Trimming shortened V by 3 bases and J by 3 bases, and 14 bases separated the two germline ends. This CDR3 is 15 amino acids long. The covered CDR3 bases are TGTGCCAGCTCACCGGCAGGCGCGCCCGAAGAGACC. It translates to CASSPAGAPEET. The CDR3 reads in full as CASSPAGAPEETQYF.

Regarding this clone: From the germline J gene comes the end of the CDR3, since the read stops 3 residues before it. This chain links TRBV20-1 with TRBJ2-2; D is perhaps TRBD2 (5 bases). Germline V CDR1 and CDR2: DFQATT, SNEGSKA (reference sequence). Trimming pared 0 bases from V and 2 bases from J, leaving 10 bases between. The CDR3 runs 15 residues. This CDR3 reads CSARDARGNTGELFF. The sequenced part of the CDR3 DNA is TGCAGTGCTAGAGATGCTCGGGGTAACACCGGGGAG.

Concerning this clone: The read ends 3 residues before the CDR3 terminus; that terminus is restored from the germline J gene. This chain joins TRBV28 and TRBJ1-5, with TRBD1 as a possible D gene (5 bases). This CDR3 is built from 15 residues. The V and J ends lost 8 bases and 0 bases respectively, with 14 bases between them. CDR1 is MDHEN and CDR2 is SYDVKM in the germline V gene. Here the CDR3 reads CASRGGDYSNQPQHF. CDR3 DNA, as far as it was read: TGTGCCAGCCGTGGAGGGGATTATAGCAATCAGCCC.

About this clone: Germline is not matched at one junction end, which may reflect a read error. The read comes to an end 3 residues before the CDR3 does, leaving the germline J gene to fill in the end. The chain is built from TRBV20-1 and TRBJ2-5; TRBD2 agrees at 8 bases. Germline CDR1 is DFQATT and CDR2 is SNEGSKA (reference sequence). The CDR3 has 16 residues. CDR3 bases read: TGCAGCGCTAGGGACTTCGTAGCGGGGTTGCTGGAGACC. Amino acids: CSARDFVAGLLET. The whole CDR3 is CSARDFVAGLLETQYF.

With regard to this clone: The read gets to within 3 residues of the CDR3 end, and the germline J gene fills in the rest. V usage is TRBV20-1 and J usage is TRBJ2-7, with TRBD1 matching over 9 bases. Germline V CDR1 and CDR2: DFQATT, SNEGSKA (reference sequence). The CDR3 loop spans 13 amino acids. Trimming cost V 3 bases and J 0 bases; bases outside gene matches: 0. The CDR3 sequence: CSARTGGSYEQYF. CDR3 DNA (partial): TGCAGTGCTAGGACAGGGGGCTCCTACGAG.

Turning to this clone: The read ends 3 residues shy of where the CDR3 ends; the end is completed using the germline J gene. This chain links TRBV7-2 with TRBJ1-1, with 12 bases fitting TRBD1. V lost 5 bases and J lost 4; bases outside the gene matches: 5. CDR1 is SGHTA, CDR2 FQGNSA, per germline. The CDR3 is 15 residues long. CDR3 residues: CASSVGQGAGTEAFF. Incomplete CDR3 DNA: TGTGCCAGCAGCGTGGGACAGGGGGCGGGCACTGAA.

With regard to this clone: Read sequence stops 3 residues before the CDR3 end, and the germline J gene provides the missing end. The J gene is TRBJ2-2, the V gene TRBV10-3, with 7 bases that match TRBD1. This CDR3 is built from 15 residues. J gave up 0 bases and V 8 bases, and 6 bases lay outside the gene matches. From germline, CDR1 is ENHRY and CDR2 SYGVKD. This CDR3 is CAILGTDTNTGELFF. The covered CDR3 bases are TGTGCCATCTTGGGGACAGATACGAACACCGGGGAG.

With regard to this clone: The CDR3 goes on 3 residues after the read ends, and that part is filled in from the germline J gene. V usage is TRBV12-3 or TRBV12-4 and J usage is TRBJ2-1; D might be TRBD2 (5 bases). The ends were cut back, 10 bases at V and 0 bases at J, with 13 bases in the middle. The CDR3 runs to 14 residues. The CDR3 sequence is CATIAGVSYNEQFF. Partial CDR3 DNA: TGTGCCACAATCGCGGGTGTCTCCTACAATGAG.

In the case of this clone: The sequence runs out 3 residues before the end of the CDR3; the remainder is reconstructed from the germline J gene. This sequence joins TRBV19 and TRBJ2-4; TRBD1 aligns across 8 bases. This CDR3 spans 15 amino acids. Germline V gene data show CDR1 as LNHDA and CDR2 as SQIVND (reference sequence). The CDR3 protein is CASSPELGTGGGQYF. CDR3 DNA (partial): TGTGCCAGTAGTCCCGAGTTGGGGACAGGTGGTGGT.

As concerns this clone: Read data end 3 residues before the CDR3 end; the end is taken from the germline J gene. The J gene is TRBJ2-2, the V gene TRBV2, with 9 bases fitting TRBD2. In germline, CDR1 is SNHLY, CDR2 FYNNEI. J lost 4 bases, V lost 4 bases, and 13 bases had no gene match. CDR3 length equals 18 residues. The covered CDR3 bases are TGTGCCAGCAGTGGTTGGAGAATCGGCGGGGGGGCCACCGGGGAG. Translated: CASSGWRIGGGATGE. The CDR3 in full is CASSGWRIGGGATGELFF.

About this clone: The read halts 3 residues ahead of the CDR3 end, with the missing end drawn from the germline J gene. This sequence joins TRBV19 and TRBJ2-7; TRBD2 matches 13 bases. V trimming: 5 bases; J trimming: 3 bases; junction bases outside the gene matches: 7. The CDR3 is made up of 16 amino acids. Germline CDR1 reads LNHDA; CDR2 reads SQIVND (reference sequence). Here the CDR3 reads CASSPGLAGLFYEQYF. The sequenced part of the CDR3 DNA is TGTGCCAGTAGTCCGGGACTAGCGGGATTATTCTACGAG.

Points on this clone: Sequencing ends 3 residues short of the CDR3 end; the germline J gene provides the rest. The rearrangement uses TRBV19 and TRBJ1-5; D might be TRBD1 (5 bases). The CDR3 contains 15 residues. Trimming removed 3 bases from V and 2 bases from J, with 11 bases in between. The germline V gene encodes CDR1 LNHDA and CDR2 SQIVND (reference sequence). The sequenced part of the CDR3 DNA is TGTGCCAGTAGTATTCCAGGGATTGGCAATCAGCCC. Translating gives CASSIPGIGNQP. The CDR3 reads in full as CASSIPGIGNQPQHF.

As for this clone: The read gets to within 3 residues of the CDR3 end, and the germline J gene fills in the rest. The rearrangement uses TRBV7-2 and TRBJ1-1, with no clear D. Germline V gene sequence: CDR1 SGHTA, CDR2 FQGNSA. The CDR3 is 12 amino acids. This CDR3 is CASSSRGGSAFF. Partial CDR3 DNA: TGTGCCAGCAGCTCCCGGGGAGGTTCA.

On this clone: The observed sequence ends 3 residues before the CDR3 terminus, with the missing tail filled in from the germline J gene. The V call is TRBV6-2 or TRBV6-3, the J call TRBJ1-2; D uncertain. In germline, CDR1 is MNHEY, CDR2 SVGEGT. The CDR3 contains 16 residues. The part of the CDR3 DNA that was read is TGTGCCAGCAGTTACTTAGGACTAGCCTCCTACAATGAC. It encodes CASSYLGLASYND. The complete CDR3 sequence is CASSYLGLASYNDYTF.

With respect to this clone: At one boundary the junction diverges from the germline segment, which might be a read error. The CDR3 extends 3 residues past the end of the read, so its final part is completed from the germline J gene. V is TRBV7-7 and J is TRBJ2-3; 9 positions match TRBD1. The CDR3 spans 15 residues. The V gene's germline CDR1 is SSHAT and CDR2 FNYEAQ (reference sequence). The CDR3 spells CASSLEDRGLETQYF. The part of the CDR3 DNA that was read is TGTGCTAGCAGCTTAGAGGACAGGGGTTTGGAGACG.

The CDR3: CASSQLAGTADTQYF. The CDR3 DNA, read in part, is TGTGCCAGCAGCCAGCTAGCGGGGACCGCAGATACG. The V and J genes are TRBV7-9 and TRBJ2-3; 9 bases agree with TRBD2. Coverage ceases 3 residues before the CDR3 finishes, and the germline J gene fills in the end. The CDR3 is 15 amino acids. The trim removed 5 bases at V and 4 bases at J, leaving 7 bases unmatched. Germline V gene data show CDR1 as SEHNR and CDR2 as FQNEAQ (reference sequence).

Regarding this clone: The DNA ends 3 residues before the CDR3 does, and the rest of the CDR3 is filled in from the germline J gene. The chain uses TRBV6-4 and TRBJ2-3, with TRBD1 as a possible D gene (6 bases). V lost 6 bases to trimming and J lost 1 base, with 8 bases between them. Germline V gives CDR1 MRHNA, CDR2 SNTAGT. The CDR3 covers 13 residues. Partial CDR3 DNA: TGTGCCAGCAGCAGACAGGGCACAGATACG. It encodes CASSRQGTDT. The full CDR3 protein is CASSRQGTDTQYF.

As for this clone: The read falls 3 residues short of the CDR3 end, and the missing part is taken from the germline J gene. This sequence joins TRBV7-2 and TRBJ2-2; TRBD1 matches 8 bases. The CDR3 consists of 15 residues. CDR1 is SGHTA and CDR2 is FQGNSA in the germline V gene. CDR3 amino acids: CASSLTGETNEKLFF. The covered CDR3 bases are TGTGCCAGCAGCCTGACAGGGGAAACTAATGAAAAG.

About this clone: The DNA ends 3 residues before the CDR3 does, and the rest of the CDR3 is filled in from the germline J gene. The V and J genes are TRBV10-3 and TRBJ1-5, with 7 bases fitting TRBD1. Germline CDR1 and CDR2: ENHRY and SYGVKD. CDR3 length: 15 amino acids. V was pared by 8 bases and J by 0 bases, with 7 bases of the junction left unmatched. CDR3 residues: CAIQSAGGSNQPQHF. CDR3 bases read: TGTGCCATCCAAAGTGCAGGGGGTAGCAATCAGCCC.